The sequence of this T cell receptor (beta chain) was determined in a study of blood T cell repertoires in COVID-19. Clones were read by immunoSEQ multiplex PCR, and TCRdb kept only the in-frame ones, dropping some. Altogether some 190,000 clones are present, around 83% being singletons, with the ten largest covering 4.9%. CDR3 length: 13 amino acids. Trimming cost V 3 bases and J 4 bases, with 9 bases left between them. Germline V gives CDR1 KGHSH, CDR2 LQKENI. Sequenced: peripheral blood. This sequence originates from a woman aged 80 or older with acute or convalescent COVID-19. This chain uses TRBV18 with TRBJ1-2; no clear D gene. This CDR3 is CASSPSEFYGYTF. The CDR3 region has the DNA TGTGCCAGCTCACCGTCGGAGTTCTATGGCTACACCTTC.